The rows below give T cell receptor beta chains drawn from one sample of a study of identical twins' blood T cells. From the 5' RACE reads, TCRdb called clonotypes with MiXCR, one entry per CDR3 protein. The sample has fewer than 450,000 distinct CDR3 sequences, more than 25% seen once. The sequencing sample was made of PBMCs. Receptors were obtained from a woman aged 18 to 55 in good health. CDR3s include the opening cysteine and the closing phenylalanine or tryptophan. Each record gives: clone size, D gene, V gene, J gene, CDR3 DNA, CDR3 protein. A D gene is named only where the DNA matches it firmly. Size is stated for part of the rows, as once, few or many counts, or as a class when the clone is expanded.

clone_size: many
d_call: .
v_call: TRBV2
j_call: TRBJ1-2
cdr3_nt: TGTGCCAGCAACCCTGGGGACTATGGCTACACCTTC
cdr3_aa: CASNPGDYGYTF

clone_size: few
d_call: .
v_call: TRBV12-3/TRBV12-4
j_call: TRBJ1-5
cdr3_nt: TGTGCCAGCAGTTATGAGGCAGATCAGCCCCAGCATTTT
cdr3_aa: CASSYEADQPQHF

clone_size: .
d_call: .
v_call: TRBV9
j_call: TRBJ1-5
cdr3_nt: TGTACCAGCAGCGTAAGCTCCGCGGGGCCCCAGCATTTT
cdr3_aa: CTSSVSSAGPQHF

clone_size: few
d_call: .
v_call: TRBV19
j_call: TRBJ1-1
cdr3_nt: TGTGCCAGCGACAGGCTTGGGGAAGCTTTCTTT
cdr3_aa: CASDRLGEAFF

clone_size: few
d_call: TRBD2
v_call: TRBV29-1
j_call: TRBJ2-1
cdr3_nt: TGCAGCGTTGAGGGTCTAGCGGGAGGGCGTGGTGAGCAGTTCTTC
cdr3_aa: CSVEGLAGGRGEQFF

clone_size: few
d_call: .
v_call: TRBV14
j_call: TRBJ1-2
cdr3_nt: TGTGCCAGCAGCCAATCAAGGGACATAGTACTCTATGGCTACACCTTC
cdr3_aa: CASSQSRDIVLYGYTF

clone_size: .
d_call: TRBD2
v_call: TRBV11-2
j_call: TRBJ2-3
cdr3_nt: TGTGCCAGCAGCCGGCGACTAGCGGGAGATACGCAGTATTTT
cdr3_aa: CASSRRLAGDTQYF

clone_size: few
d_call: .
v_call: TRBV7-9
j_call: TRBJ1-5
cdr3_nt: TGTGCCAGCAGCTTTAGTGGTACTAGCAATCAGCCCCAGCATTTT
cdr3_aa: CASSFSGTSNQPQHF

clone_size: .
d_call: .
v_call: TRBV20-1
j_call: TRBJ1-5
cdr3_nt: TGCGGTGCGGTTGGGGATAGCAATCAGCCCCAGCATTTT
cdr3_aa: CGAVGDSNQPQHF

clone_size: few
d_call: .
v_call: TRBV12-3/TRBV12-4
j_call: TRBJ1-1
cdr3_nt: TGTGCCAGCAGGAGCCACACTACCGCTGAAGCTTTCTTT
cdr3_aa: CASRSHTTAEAFF

clone_size: few
d_call: .
v_call: TRBV4-3
j_call: TRBJ2-3
cdr3_nt: TGCGCCAGCAGCCAAGCTGGGACAGATACGCAGTATTTT
cdr3_aa: CASSQAGTDTQYF

clone_size: few
d_call: .
v_call: TRBV19
j_call: TRBJ1-2
cdr3_nt: TGTGCCAGTAGTGACAGGACTACGCTATATGGCTACACCTTC
cdr3_aa: CASSDRTTLYGYTF

clone_size: .
d_call: .
v_call: TRBV9
j_call: TRBJ2-1
cdr3_nt: TGTGCCAGCAGCGTAGGTCTTAGGCGGGATCTATACAATGAGCAGTTCTTC
cdr3_aa: CASSVGLRRDLYNEQFF

clone_size: .
d_call: .
v_call: TRBV12-3/TRBV12-4
j_call: TRBJ2-7
cdr3_nt: TGTGCCAGCAGTAAGGACAGTCGCTTCTCCTACGAGCAGTACTTC
cdr3_aa: CASSKDSRFSYEQYF

clone_size: .
d_call: .
v_call: TRBV13
j_call: TRBJ2-7
cdr3_nt: TGTGCCAGCAGCTTAAACCGGGAGCAAACGCCCTACGAGCAGTACTTC
cdr3_aa: CASSLNREQTPYEQYF

clone_size: .
d_call: TRBD2
v_call: TRBV6-1
j_call: TRBJ2-7
cdr3_nt: TGTGCCAGCACCCTGACTAGCGGATTCTACGAGCAGTACTTC
cdr3_aa: CASTLTSGFYEQYF

clone_size: .
d_call: .
v_call: TRBV2
j_call: TRBJ2-1
cdr3_nt: TGTGCCAGCAGTGAGCTAAGCGGCAATGAGCAGTTCTTC
cdr3_aa: CASSELSGNEQFF

clone_size: once
d_call: .
v_call: TRBV7-9
j_call: TRBJ1-4
cdr3_nt: TGTGCCAGCAGCTTGCCTTTGGGCGAGAGTGAAAAACTGTTTTTT
cdr3_aa: CASSLPLGESEKLFF

clone_size: .
d_call: .
v_call: TRBV27
j_call: TRBJ1-4
cdr3_nt: TGTGCCAGCAGTGATGCTGTCGGGAGTAAACTGTTTTTT
cdr3_aa: CASSDAVGSKLFF

clone_size: few
d_call: TRBD1
v_call: TRBV11-2
j_call: TRBJ2-1
cdr3_nt: TGTGCCAGCAGCTTATCCCAGGGGGACCCCTACAATGAGCAGTTCTTC
cdr3_aa: CASSLSQGDPYNEQFF

clone_size: few
d_call: .
v_call: TRBV7-2
j_call: TRBJ2-1
cdr3_nt: TGTGCCAGCAGCTTAAAGTCAGTAGCGGCGTACAATGAGCAGTTCTTC
cdr3_aa: CASSLKSVAAYNEQFF

clone_size: many
d_call: .
v_call: TRBV10-3
j_call: TRBJ2-3
cdr3_nt: TGTGCCATCAGTGAGAGCCTGCCAGATACAGATACGCAGTATTTT
cdr3_aa: CAISESLPDTDTQYF

clone_size: .
d_call: .
v_call: TRBV11-2
j_call: TRBJ2-1
cdr3_nt: TGTGCCAGCAGCGGAGCCTACGGACGTCACAATGAGCAGTTCTTC
cdr3_aa: CASSGAYGRHNEQFF

clone_size: few
d_call: .
v_call: TRBV6-7
j_call: TRBJ1-1
cdr3_nt: TGTGCCAGCAGCCATCAGGGGTGTGGCACTGAAGCTTTCTTT
cdr3_aa: CASSHQGCGTEAFF

clone_size: .
d_call: .
v_call: TRBV5-6
j_call: TRBJ1-5
cdr3_nt: TGTGCCAGCAGCTTCGCCCTGACCGATCAGCCCCAGCATTTT
cdr3_aa: CASSFALTDQPQHF

clone_size: few
d_call: .
v_call: TRBV9
j_call: TRBJ2-1
cdr3_nt: TGTGCCAGCAGTACCTTGTGGGGGGGCGGAAATGAGCAGTTCTTC
cdr3_aa: CASSTLWGGGNEQFF

clone_size: .
d_call: .
v_call: TRBV18
j_call: TRBJ1-4
cdr3_nt: TGTGCCAGCTCACCAAGAGGGGTCAGCGAAAAACTGTTTTTT
cdr3_aa: CASSPRGVSEKLFF

clone_size: .
d_call: .
v_call: TRBV29-1
j_call: TRBJ2-2
cdr3_nt: TGCAGCGCGCGGAAGGAGACGAACACCGGGGAGCTGTTTTTT
cdr3_aa: CSARKETNTGELFF

clone_size: few
d_call: .
v_call: TRBV7-2
j_call: TRBJ2-3
cdr3_nt: TGTGCCAGCACCCCCCATGGGGAGTACGGCACAGATACGCAGTATTTT
cdr3_aa: CASTPHGEYGTDTQYF

clone_size: few
d_call: .
v_call: TRBV11-3
j_call: TRBJ1-1
cdr3_nt: TGTGCCAGCAGCTTAGAAGGGCCAGGGTTCGGGGTGAACACTGAAGCTTTCTTT
cdr3_aa: CASSLEGPGFGVNTEAFF

clone_size: few
d_call: .
v_call: TRBV20-1
j_call: TRBJ1-4
cdr3_nt: TGCAGTGCCGCCGGTTTCGAAAAACTGTTTTTT
cdr3_aa: CSAAGFEKLFF